This note documents a single TCR beta chain sequence. This sample is drawn from a study of T cell repertoires in cytomegalovirus infection. The CDR3 extends over 14 amino acids. Germline-derived CDR1 and CDR2 are MNHEY and SVGAGI. V was clipped by 6 bases and J by 6 bases, with 15 bases between them. From the reads, TCRdb called clonotypes with MiXCR, one entry per CDR3 protein. The sample shows about 260,000 distinct CDR3 sequences, roughly 15% of them seen only once. Sequenced: PBMCs. This sequence joins TRBV6-5 and TRBJ2-1; D not certain. This receptor was taken from a human donor in good health (CMV status not recorded). Some clones in this sample may be carry-over from other donors' samples. DNA for the CDR3: TGTGCCAGCAGCTCCAGGCTACCAGCCAATGAGCAGTTCTTC. Protein: CASSSRLPANEQFF.